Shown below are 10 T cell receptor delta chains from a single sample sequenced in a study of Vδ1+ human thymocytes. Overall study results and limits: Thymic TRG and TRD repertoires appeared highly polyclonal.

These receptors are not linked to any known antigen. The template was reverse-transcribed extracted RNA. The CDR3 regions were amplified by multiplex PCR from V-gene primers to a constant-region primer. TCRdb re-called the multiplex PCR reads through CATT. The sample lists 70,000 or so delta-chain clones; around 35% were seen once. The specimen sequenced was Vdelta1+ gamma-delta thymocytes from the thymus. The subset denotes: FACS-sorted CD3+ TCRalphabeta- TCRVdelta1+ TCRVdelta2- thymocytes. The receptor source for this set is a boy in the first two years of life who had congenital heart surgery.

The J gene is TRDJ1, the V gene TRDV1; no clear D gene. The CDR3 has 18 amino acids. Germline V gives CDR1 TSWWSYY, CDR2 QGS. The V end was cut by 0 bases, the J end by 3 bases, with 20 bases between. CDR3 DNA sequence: TGTGCTCTTGGGGAACTTTGTATCCCCCTCTCCCGTCCCGATAAACTCATCTTT. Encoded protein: CALGELCIPLSRPDKLIF.

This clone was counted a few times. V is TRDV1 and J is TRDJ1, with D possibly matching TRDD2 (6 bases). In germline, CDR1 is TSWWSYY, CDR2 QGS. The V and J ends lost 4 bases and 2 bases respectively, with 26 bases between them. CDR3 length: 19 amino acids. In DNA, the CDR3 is TGTGCTCTTGGGGGTCGTGCAGCTTCCTGGCTTAGGTTAACCGATAAACTCATCTTT. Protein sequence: CALGGRAASWLRLTDKLIF.

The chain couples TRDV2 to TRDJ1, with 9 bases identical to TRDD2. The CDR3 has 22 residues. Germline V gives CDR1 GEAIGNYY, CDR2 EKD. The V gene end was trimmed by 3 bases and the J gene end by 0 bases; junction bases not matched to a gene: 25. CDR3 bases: TGTGCCTGTGACGCCGGGGCCTTCCTACCTATCTGGGGGGTGGATCACACCGATAAACTCATCTTT. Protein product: CACDAGAFLPIWGVDHTDKLIF.

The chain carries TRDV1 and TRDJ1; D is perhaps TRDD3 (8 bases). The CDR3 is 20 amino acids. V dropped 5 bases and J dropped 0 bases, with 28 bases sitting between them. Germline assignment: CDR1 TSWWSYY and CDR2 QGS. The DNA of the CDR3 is TGTGCTCTTGGGCCTTCCTCCACGTACTGGGGGCCCTCGTACACCGATAAACTCATCTTT. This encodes CALGPSSTYWGPSYTDKLIF.

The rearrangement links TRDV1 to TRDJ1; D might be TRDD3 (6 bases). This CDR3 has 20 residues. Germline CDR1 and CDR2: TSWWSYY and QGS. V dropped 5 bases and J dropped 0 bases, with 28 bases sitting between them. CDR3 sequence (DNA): TGTGCTCTTGGGTATCCGAGATTGATACGGGGGGACCCGTACACCGATAAACTCATCTTT. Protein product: CALGYPRLIRGDPYTDKLIF.

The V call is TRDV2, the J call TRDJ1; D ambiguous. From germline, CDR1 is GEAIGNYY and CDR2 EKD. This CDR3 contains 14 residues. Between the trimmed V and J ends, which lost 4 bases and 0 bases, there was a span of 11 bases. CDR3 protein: CACEEGPYTDKLIF. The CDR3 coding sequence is TGTGCCTGTGAGGAGGGCCCCTACACCGATAAACTCATCTTT.

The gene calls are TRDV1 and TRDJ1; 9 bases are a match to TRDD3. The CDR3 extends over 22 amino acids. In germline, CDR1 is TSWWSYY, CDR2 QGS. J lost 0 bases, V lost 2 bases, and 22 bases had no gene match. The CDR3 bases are TGTGCTCTTGGGGAAGTCCGGGGTGAGTACTGGGGGACTCCAAGGGACACCGATAAACTCATCTTT. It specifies CALGEVRGEYWGTPRDTDKLIF.

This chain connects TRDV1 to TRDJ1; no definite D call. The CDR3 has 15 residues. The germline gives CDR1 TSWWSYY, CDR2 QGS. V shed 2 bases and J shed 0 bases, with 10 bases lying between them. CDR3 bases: TGTGCTCTTGGGGAAATCCCCCGTAACACCGATAAACTCATCTTT. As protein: CALGEIPRNTDKLIF.

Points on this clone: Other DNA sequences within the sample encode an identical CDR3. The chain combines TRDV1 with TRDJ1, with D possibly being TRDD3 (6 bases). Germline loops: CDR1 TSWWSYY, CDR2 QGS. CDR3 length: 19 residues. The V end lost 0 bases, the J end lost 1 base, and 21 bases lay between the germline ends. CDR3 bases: TGTGCTCTTGGGGAACTGGTGGGTGATACGGGGGGTACCACCGATAAACTCATCTTT. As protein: CALGELVGDTGGTTDKLIF.

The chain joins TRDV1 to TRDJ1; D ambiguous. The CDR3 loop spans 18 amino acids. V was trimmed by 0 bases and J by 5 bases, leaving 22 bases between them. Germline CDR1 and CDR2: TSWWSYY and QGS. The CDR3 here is CALGELDFFDTITDKLIF. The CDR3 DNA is TGTGCTCTTGGGGAACTAGATTTCTTTGACACAATAACAGATAAACTCATCTTT.